This T cell receptor (beta chain) comes out of a study of T-cell reconstitution after alpha-beta-depleted transplantation in children. It was with unique molecular identifiers that the TCRbeta library was prepared. TCRdb re-called the PCR reads through MiXCR, storing one row per CDR3 protein. Among hundreds of thousands of distinct CDR3 sequences, 16% were seen once, and the ten largest hold approximately 5%. Details on this clonotype: The antigen remains unidentified.

The CDR3 length is 15 residues. CDR1 and CDR2 from the germline V gene are MGHRA and YSYEKL. The V gene end was trimmed by 2 bases and the J gene end by 2 bases; junction bases not matched to a gene: 3. Study findings and constraints: By one year post-transplant, T-cell counts and diversity largely arose from T cells that were newly produced.

Sequencing was performed on PBMCs, mostly from graft donor cells, taken 360 days after TCRalphabeta/CD19-depleted stem cell transplant. This sequence joins TRBV4-1 and TRBJ1-2; 9 nucleotides match TRBD1. This receptor was obtained from a male patient under 18 who had a stem cell transplant for acute lymphoblastic leukemia, so the T cells may come from the graft donor. The CDR3 DNA reads as TGCGCCAGCAGCCAACTAACAGGGGGCAACTATGGCTACACCTTC. Translated, it gives CASSQLTGGNYGYTF.